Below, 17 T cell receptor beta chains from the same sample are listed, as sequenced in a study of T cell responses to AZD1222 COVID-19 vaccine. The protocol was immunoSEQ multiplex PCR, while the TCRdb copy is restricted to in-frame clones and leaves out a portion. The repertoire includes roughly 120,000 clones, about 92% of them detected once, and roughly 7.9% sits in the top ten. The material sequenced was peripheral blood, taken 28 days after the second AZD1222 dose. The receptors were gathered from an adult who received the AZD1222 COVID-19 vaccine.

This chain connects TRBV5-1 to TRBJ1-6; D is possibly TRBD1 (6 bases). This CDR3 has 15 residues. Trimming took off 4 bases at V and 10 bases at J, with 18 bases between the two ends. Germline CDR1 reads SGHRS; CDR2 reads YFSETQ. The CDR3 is CASSPSTGAGSPLHF. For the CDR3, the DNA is TGCGCCAGCAGCCCCTCGACAGGAGCGGGATCACCCCTCCACTTT.

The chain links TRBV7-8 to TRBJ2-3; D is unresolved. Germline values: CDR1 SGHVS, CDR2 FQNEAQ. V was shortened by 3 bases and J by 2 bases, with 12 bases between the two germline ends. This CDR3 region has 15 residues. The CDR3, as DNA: TGTGCCAGCAGCTTCGTACACTCACCCACAGATACGCAGTATTTT. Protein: CASSFVHSPTDTQYF.

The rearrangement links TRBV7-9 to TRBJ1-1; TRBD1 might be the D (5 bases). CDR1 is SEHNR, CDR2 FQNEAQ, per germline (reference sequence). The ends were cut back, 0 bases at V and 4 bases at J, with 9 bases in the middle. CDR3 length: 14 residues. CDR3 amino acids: CASSLALGGTEAFF. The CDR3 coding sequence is TGTGCCAGCAGCTTAGCGCTTGGGGGCACTGAAGCTTTCTTT.

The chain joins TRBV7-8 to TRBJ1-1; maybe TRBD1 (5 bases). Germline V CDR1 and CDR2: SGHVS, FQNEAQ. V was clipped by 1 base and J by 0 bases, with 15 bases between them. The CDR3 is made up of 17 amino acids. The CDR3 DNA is TGTGCCAGCAGCTTAGTATTTGAGGGACGGATGAACACTGAAGCTTTCTTT. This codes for CASSLVFEGRMNTEAFF.

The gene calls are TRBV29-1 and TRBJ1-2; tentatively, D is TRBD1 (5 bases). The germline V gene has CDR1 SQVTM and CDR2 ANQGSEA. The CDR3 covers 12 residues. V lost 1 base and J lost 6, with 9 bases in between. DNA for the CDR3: TGCAGCGTTGAAGGGGGCGGAAATGGCTACACCTTC. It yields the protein CSVEGGGNGYTF.

The CDR3, as DNA: TGTGCCAGCAGCTTGAACAGAAACTACGAGCAGTACTTC. It yields the protein CASSLNRNYEQYF. This chain connects TRBV11-2 to TRBJ2-7; no reliable D call. The germline V gene encodes CDR1 SGHAT and CDR2 FQNNGV. Trimming removed 3 bases from V and 3 bases from J, with 9 bases in between. CDR3 size: 13 residues. The variable domain in full, completed from reference TRBV11-2 and TRBJ2-7, reads EAGVAQSPRYKIIEKRQSVAFWCNPISGHATLYWYQQILGQGPKLLIQFQNNGVVDDSQLPKDRFSAERLKGVDSTLKIQPAKLEDSAVYLCASSLNRNYEQYFGPGTRLTVT.

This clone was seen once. The CDR3 protein is CASSFAGTVTYEQYF. The DNA of the CDR3 is TGTGCCAGCAGCTTTGCCGGGACAGTTACCTACGAGCAGTACTTC. V and J are TRBV5-8 and TRBJ2-7; 7 bases align to TRBD1. Trimming took 2 bases from V and 2 from J; bases not matched to a gene: 7. CDR1 is SGHTS, CDR2 YDEGEE, per germline. The CDR3 length is 15 residues.

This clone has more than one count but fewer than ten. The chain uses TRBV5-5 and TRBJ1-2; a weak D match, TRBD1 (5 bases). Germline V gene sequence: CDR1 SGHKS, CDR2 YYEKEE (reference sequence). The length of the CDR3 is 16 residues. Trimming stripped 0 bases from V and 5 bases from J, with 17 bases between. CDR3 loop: CASSLDLGQGEYGYTF. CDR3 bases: TGTGCCAGCAGCTTGGACCTTGGGCAGGGCGAATATGGCTACACCTTC.

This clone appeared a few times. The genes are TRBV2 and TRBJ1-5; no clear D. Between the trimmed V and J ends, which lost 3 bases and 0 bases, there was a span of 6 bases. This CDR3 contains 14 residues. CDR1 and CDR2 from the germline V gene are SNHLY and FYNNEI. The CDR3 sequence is CASSESYSNQPQHF. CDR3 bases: TGTGCCAGCAGTGAGTCCTATAGCAATCAGCCCCAGCATTTT.

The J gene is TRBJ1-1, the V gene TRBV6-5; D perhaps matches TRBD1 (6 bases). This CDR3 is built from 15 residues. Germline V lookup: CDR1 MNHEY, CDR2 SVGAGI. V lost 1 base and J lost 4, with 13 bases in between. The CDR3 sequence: CASSYLQGLSTEAFF. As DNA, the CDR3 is TGTGCCAGCAGTTACTTACAGGGACTTAGCACTGAAGCTTTCTTT.

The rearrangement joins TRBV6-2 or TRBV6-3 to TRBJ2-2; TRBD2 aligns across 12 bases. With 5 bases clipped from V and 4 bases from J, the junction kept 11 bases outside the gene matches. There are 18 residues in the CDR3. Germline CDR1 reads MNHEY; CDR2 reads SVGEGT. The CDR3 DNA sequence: TGTGCCAGCAGTCCCTGGCTAGCGGGAGGGCCGGGCACCGGGGAGCTGTTTTTT. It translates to CASSPWLAGGPGTGELFF.

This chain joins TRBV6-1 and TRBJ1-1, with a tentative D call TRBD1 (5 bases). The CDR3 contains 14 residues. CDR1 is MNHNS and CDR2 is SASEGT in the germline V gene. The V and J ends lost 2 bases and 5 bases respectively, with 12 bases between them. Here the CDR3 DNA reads TGTGCCAGCAGTGAATTCGGGGCGCCGACTGAAGCTTTCTTT. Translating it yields CASSEFGAPTEAFF.

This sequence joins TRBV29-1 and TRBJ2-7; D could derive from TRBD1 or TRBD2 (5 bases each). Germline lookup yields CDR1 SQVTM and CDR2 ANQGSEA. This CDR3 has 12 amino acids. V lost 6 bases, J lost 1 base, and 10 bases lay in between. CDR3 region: CSVGTSSYEQYF. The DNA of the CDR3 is TGCAGCGTCGGGACGTCTTCCTACGAGCAGTACTTC.

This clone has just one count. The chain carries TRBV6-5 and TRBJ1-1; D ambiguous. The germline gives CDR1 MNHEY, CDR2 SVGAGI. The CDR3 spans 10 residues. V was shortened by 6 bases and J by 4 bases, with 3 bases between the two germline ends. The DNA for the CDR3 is TGTGCCAGCAGGGGCACTGAAGCTTTCTTT. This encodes CASRGTEAFF.

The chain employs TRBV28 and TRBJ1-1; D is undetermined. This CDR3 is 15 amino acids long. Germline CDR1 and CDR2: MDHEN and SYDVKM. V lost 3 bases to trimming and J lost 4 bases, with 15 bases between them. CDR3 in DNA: TGTGCCAGCAGTTTCGGCCCACACTATGGCACTGAAGCTTTCTTT. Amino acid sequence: CASSFGPHYGTEAFF.

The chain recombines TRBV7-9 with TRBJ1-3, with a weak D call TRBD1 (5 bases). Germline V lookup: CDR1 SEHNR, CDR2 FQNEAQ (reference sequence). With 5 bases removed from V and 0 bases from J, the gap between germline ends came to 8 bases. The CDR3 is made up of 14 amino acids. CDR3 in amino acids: CASSGRGSGNTIYF. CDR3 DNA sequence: TGTGCCAGCAGCGGTAGGGGCTCTGGAAACACCATATATTTT. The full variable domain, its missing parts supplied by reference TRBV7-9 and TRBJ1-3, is DTGVSQNPRHKITKRGQNVTFRCDPISEHNRLYWYRQTLGQGPEFLTYFQNEAQLEKSRLLSDRFSAERPKGSFSTLEIQRTEQGDSAMYLCASSGRGSGNTIYFGEGSWLTVV.

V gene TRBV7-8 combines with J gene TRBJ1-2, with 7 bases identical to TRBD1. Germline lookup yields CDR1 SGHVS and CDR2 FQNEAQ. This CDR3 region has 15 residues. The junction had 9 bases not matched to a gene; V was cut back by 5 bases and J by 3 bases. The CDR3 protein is CASSLIDRVDYGYTF. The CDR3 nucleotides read TGTGCCAGCAGCCTCATCGACAGGGTTGACTATGGCTACACCTTC.